One and the same sample provided the 16 T cell receptor beta chains below, sequenced in a study of CD8+CD57+ T cells in acquired aplastic anemia. Profiling that covered TCR beta VDJ and CDR3 relied on genomic DNA as its template. Using its own MiXCR run on the reads, TCRdb lists one record per CDR3 protein. Of around 180,000 distinct CDR3 sequences listed, around 66% are singletons. The sequenced material came from sorted CD4+, CD8+, or CD8+CD57+ T cells (not recorded which) from PBMCs. The receptor set was obtained from a human donor with severe aplastic anemia or a healthy control (not recorded which).

Points on this clonotype: The conserved phenylalanine or tryptophan normally closing the CDR3 is absent here, so this likely arose from a read error. The chain links TRBV7-9 to TRBJ2-7, with D possibly matching TRBD2 (6 bases). Deletions cut 3 bases from V and 6 bases from J, with 9 bases between. CDR3 length: 12 amino acids. Germline V gives CDR1 SEHNR, CDR2 FQNEAQ (reference sequence). CDR3 in DNA: TGTGCCAGCAGCTTGGAGGGTTCCGAGCAGTACCTC. Translating gives CASSLEGSEQYL.

This clonotype was recorded many times. The chain has TRBV12-3 or TRBV12-4 and TRBJ2-3; a possible D gene is TRBD1 (5 bases). This CDR3 is 14 amino acids long. V was trimmed by 4 bases and J by 3 bases, leaving 11 bases between them. CDR3 residues: CASSSLAGTDTQYF. For the CDR3, the DNA is TGTGCCAGCAGTTCTTTGGCAGGGACAGATACGCAGTATTTT.

This chain connects TRBV2 to TRBJ2-6, with 7 bases lining up with TRBD1. Germline values: CDR1 SNHLY, CDR2 FYNNEI. The CDR3 is 16 residues long. After removal of 4 bases from V and 13 bases from J, the junction contained 16 bases not matched to a gene. The CDR3 DNA is TGTGCCAGCAGTGTAGGGGACCGACAGGGTGGTCGTGTCCTGACTTTC. As protein: CASSVGDRQGGRVLTF.

The gene calls are TRBV7-9 and TRBJ2-7; tentatively, D is TRBD2 (6 bases). CDR3 length equals 15 residues. Trimming took off 2 bases at V and 0 bases at J, with 11 bases between the two ends. Per germline, CDR1 SEHNR and CDR2 FQNEAQ (reference sequence). As DNA, the CDR3 is TGTGCCAGCAGCTTAACGTACGGGGGCTCCTACGAGCAGTACTTC. Translated: CASSLTYGGSYEQYF.

This clonotype was seen more than once but under ten times. The chain employs TRBV27 and TRBJ2-6; D tentatively reads TRBD1 or TRBD2 (5 bases each). The V end lost 6 bases, the J end lost 0 bases, and 15 bases lay between the germline ends. In germline, CDR1 is MNHEY, CDR2 SMNVEV (reference sequence). This CDR3 spans 17 amino acids. CDR3 sequence: CASRGTGALSGANVLTF. The DNA of the CDR3 is TGTGCCAGCAGAGGGACCGGGGCCCTCTCTGGGGCCAACGTCCTGACTTTC.

This clonotype showed up many times. The rearrangement links TRBV27 to TRBJ2-1, with D possibly TRBD2 on 5 matching bases. The CDR3 length is 15 residues. CDR1 and CDR2 (germline): MNHEY, SMNVEV (reference sequence). V shed 2 bases and J shed 4 bases, with 12 bases lying between them. The CDR3 loop is CASSLVGGPYNEQFF. CDR3 coding DNA: TGTGCCAGCAGTTTAGTCGGAGGCCCTTACAATGAGCAGTTCTTC.

This sequence joins TRBV6-1 and TRBJ2-2; D gene uncertain. The CDR3 has 14 residues. CDR1 is MNHNS, CDR2 SASEGT, per germline. Deletions cut 8 bases from V and 2 bases from J, with 12 bases between. CDR3 sequence (DNA): TGTGCCAGCCTCCCACCCAGAAACACCGGGGAGCTGTTTTTT. Protein sequence: CASLPPRNTGELFF.

This clonotype showed up just a few times. The V call is TRBV7-2, the J call TRBJ1-1; 7 bases fit TRBD1. The germline V gene has CDR1 SGHTA and CDR2 FQGNSA. V trimming: 6 bases; J trimming: 7 bases; junction bases outside the gene matches: 8. The CDR3 runs 13 residues. CDR3 sequence reads: CASRREGAGEAFF. The CDR3 DNA follows: TGTGCCAGCAGGCGGGAGGGGGCCGGTGAAGCTTTCTTT.

The V and J genes are TRBV7-9 and TRBJ1-4, with D perhaps TRBD1 (5 bases). Deletions cut 5 bases from V and 8 bases from J, with 15 bases between. Germline-derived CDR1 and CDR2 are SEHNR and FQNEAQ (reference sequence). This CDR3 region has 14 residues. CDR3 DNA: TGTGCCAGCAGCACCCCGGGGCTGAACGAAAAACTGTTTTTT. It codes for CASSTPGLNEKLFF.

V usage is TRBV4-1 and J usage is TRBJ2-2; D tentatively fits TRBD1 or TRBD2 (6 bases each). Looked up from germline, CDR1 is MGHRA and CDR2 is YSYEKL. The germline V and J ends were trimmed by 4 bases and 2 bases, with 20 bases remaining between them. The CDR3 spans 18 residues. The chain's CDR3 is CASSPDSHGGLNTGELFF. DNA of the CDR3: TGCGCCAGCAGCCCCGATTCACACGGGGGCCTCAACACCGGGGAGCTGTTTTTT.

This clonotype was seen at least ten times. The chain uses TRBV5-1 and TRBJ1-3; D remains ambiguous. Trimming cost V 1 base and J 3 bases, with 8 bases left between them. CDR3 length: 14 amino acids. Germline V CDR1 and CDR2: SGHRS, YFSETQ. CDR3 in DNA: TGCGCCAGCAGCTTGAGTGGGAATGGAAACACCATATATTTT. It translates to CASSLSGNGNTIYF.

The chain carries TRBV7-3 and TRBJ2-2, with 11 bases lining up with TRBD1. Losses at the gene ends were 4 bases for V and 6 bases for J; bases not matched to a gene: 1. This CDR3 has 14 residues. Per the germline V gene, CDR1 is SGHTA and CDR2 is FQGTGA. For the CDR3, the DNA is TGTGCCAGCAGCTCGGGACAGGGGGCCGGGGAGCTGTTTTTT. Its translation is CASSSGQGAGELFF.

This clonotype occurred many times. The chain links TRBV10-2 to TRBJ1-4; unclear D gene. The CDR3 is 12 amino acids. Germline loops: CDR1 WSHSY, CDR2 SAAADI. The V and J ends lost 4 bases and 8 bases respectively, with 8 bases between them. The CDR3 reads CASSVGGEKLFF. The CDR3 coding sequence is TGCGCCAGCAGTGTAGGAGGAGAAAAACTGTTTTTT.

This clonotype showed up many times. This is likely a read error, given that the CDR3 carries no conserved phenylalanine or tryptophan at its end. Because the CDR3's place on the DNA is in doubt, the DNA is left out and the CDR3 is given as listed by TCRdb. The rearrangement uses TRBV6-1 and TRBJ1-2. The CDR3 is 14 amino acids long, termini counted. Germline CDR1 MNHNS, CDR2 SASEGT. The chain's CDR3 is CASSEARGPDILFV.

The genes are TRBV2 and TRBJ2-3; 10 bases are a match to TRBD2. The CDR3 consists of 15 residues. V dropped 4 bases and J dropped 2; count of bases not matched to a gene: 3. Germline V CDR1 and CDR2: SNHLY, FYNNEI. DNA for the CDR3: TGTGCCAGCAGTGGACTAGCGGGCCCCACAGATACGCAGTATTTT. Translation: CASSGLAGPTDTQYF.

CDR3 in DNA: TGTGCCAGTAGTCCCTCACAGGGACGGTACGAGCAGTACTTC. It codes for CASSPSQGRYEQYF. V is TRBV19 and J is TRBJ2-7; TRBD1 might be the D (6 bases). The CDR3 spans 14 residues. CDR1 and CDR2 from the germline V gene are LNHDA and SQIVND (reference sequence). The V end was cut by 5 bases, the J end by 4 bases, with 15 bases between.